The clone carrying this T cell receptor beta chain occurred once. Data came from immunoSEQ multiplex PCR; TCRdb stores just in-frame clones and leaves some out. Among roughly 240,000 clones listed, 82% were seen once. The CDR3 runs 16 residues. The germline V gene encodes CDR1 MNHEY and CDR2 SVGAGI. The V gene end was trimmed by 0 bases and the J gene end by 5 bases; junction bases not matched to a gene: 5. The data derive from a study of blood T cell repertoires in COVID-19. The source of this sequence is a woman in her seventies with acute or convalescent COVID-19. The specimen was peripheral blood. This chain uses TRBV6-5 with TRBJ2-3, with 10 bases lining up with TRBD2. The CDR3 region has the DNA TGTGCCAGCAGTTACTCAGGAGCGGGGGGGGTAGATACGCAGTATTTT. It yields the protein CASSYSGAGGVDTQYF.